The 7 T cell receptor beta chains below come from one sample, sequenced in a study of cytomegalovirus exposure and HLA in healthy donors. PCR primers comprised 60 Vbeta and 13 Jbeta primers. Produced via immunoSEQ multiplex PCR; TCRdb's table is partial and in-frame only. The table includes about 130,000 clones, 70% to 85% detected once. Sequencing used PBMCs. These receptors originate from a boy younger than 18 in good health and CMV-seronegative.

The chain couples TRBV5-1 to TRBJ2-7, with 11 bases that match TRBD2. The V gene's germline CDR1 is SGHRS and CDR2 YFSETQ. The ends lost 0 bases at V and 4 bases at J; junction bases unmatched: 3. This CDR3 has 15 residues. The CDR3 here is CASSLGSGRDYEQYF. CDR3 nucleotides: TGCGCCAGCAGCTTGGGTAGCGGGAGGGATTACGAGCAGTACTTC.

The chain recombines TRBV2 with TRBJ2-5, with TRBD1 matching 10 bases. The CDR3 spans 15 residues. Germline CDR1 is SNHLY and CDR2 is FYNNEI. With V trimmed by 1 base and J by 5 bases, 4 bases remained unmatched. In nucleotides, the CDR3 is TGTGCCAGCAGTGAAGGACAGGGGGCGCTTGAGACCCAGTACTTC. Protein product: CASSEGQGALETQYF. Together with reference TRBV2 and TRBJ2-5, the CDR3 gives the full variable domain: EPEVTQTPSHQVTQMGQEVILRCVPISNHLYFYWYRQILGQKVEFLVSFYNNEISEKSEIFDDQFSVERPDGSNFTLKIRSTKLEDSAMYFCASSEGQGALETQYFGPGTRLLVL.

This clone was seen more than once but under ten times. V gene TRBV7-2 combines with J gene TRBJ2-7, with TRBD2 matching 9 bases. V shed 5 bases and J 2 bases; nucleotides not matched to a gene: 7. Germline V gene data show CDR1 as SGHTA and CDR2 as FQGNSA. The CDR3 has 15 amino acids. The CDR3 spells CASSPSASGAYEQYF. The DNA for the CDR3 is TGTGCCAGCAGCCCCAGCGCTAGCGGGGCCTACGAGCAGTACTTC.

V usage is TRBV29-1 and J usage is TRBJ2-1, with D maybe TRBD1 (5 bases). V was pared by 3 bases and J by 10 bases, with 10 bases between. Germline V lookup: CDR1 SQVTM, CDR2 ANQGSEA. The CDR3 loop spans 11 amino acids. The CDR3 is CSVDRVREQFF. The CDR3, as DNA: TGCAGCGTTGACAGGGTGAGGGAGCAGTTCTTC.

V is TRBV10-3 and J is TRBJ2-7; TRBD2 agrees at 8 bases. This CDR3 region has 11 residues. The V gene's germline CDR1 is ENHRY and CDR2 SYGVKD. This chain's CDR3 is CANRGGDEQYF. The CDR3 coding sequence is TGTGCTAACCGGGGGGGGGACGAGCAGTACTTC.

V is TRBV6-1 and J is TRBJ1-5; TRBD1 agrees at 8 bases. Germline lookup yields CDR1 MNHNS and CDR2 SASEGT. V shed 4 bases, J shed 8 bases, and the junction held 10 bases outside the gene matches. This CDR3 region has 15 residues. The CDR3 DNA reads as TGTGCCAGCAGTGTAAACCCGGACAGGGTAGAGCCCCAGCATTTT. It specifies CASSVNPDRVEPQHF.

This chain joins TRBV10-3 and TRBJ2-1, with 15 nucleotides matching TRBD2. The CDR3 consists of 15 residues. V was pared by 7 bases and J by 6 bases, with 4 bases of the junction left unmatched. Germline loops: CDR1 ENHRY, CDR2 SYGVKD. As DNA, the CDR3 is TGTGCCATCAAAATGGGACTAGCGGGGGGCAATGAGCAGTTCTTC. It yields the protein CAIKMGLAGGNEQFF.